One T cell receptor beta chain is described in this entry. The specificity of this receptor is unknown. There are no base qualities to consult, and no much larger clone falls within one base. This specimen comes from a study of OX40 agonist ivuxolimab in advanced cancers. In the study overall: Ivuxolimab, which targeted the costimulatory receptor OX40 (CD134), was an agonistic, fully human IgG2 monoclonal antibody. Of the approximately 53 patients in dose escalation, 19 had hepatocellular carcinoma, roughly 15 had melanoma, 9 had renal cell carcinoma and 9 had head and neck cancer. Patients were allowed to have had prior anti-PD-1, anti-PD-L1 or anti-CTLA-4 therapy, and roughly 40% of the dose-escalation patients had been treated with checkpoint inhibitors. Partial responses were achieved by three dose-escalation patients, of whom one had hepatocellular carcinoma and two had cutaneous melanoma. In the dose-escalation cohort, around 80% of patients were male, and the mean age was roughly 60 years with a range of about 20 to 79. Intravenous ivuxolimab was administered to patients every 2 weeks at six dose levels: 0.01, 0.1, 0.3, 1.5, 3 and 10 mg/kg. The point of sequencing TCRbeta in the periphery was to test whether ivuxolimab changed TCR sequence diversity and drove clonal T-cell expansion. The paper reports the monotherapy dose-escalation portion (N ≈ 52 patients) of the phase I ivuxolimab trial.

V and J lose 5 bases and 2 bases, and a span of 12 bases separates them. The CDR3 runs 14 residues from the cysteine to the phenylalanine. Only the CDR3 region is kept as DNA, spanning 42 bases read in frame from base 1. CDR1 and CDR2 are read off the germline V gene as KGHSH and LQKENI. Overall study results and their limits: Antigen specificity was not determined for the clonally expanded peripheral T cells. At doses of 0.1 to 3.0 mg/kg, clonal expansion of both CD4+ and CD8+ T cells in blood was seen between baseline and week 6. In the 0.1-3.0 mg/kg groups, partial responders were among the patients with the lowest normalized peripheral clonal expansion, particularly in CD8+ T cells. On average, CD8+ T cells showed more expanded clones than CD4+ T cells after ivuxolimab. Low levels of normalized T-cell clonal expansion were also seen in some patients who did not respond.

Patients with a history of autoimmune disease or receiving systemic immunosuppression were excluded from the trial. Peripheral blood for TCR sequencing was collected from all dose cohorts at baseline, on cycle 4 day 1, and on cycle 7 day 1. The samples were taken from a phase I, first-in-human, multicenter, open-label dose-escalation trial of ivuxolimab. The trial enrolled adults with locally advanced or metastatic head and neck squamous cell, hepatocellular, melanoma or renal cell carcinoma. Before TCR sequencing, CD4+ T cells and CD8+ T cells were sorted from peripheral blood as separate populations. For sequencing of the TCRbeta CDR3 region, genomic DNA was extracted from the sorted cells. TCRbeta CDR3 regions were sequenced using the immunoSEQ Assay. The source is immuneACCESS, and TCRdb retained only in-frame sequences with V and J called. Part of the clones is not carried over; for the studies checked, unresolved V genes explain less than half of this, and the remainder is unexplained. The sample table shows about 120,000 clones, and around 91% are seen once. The top ten clones comprise around 0.55% of the sample.

This clonotype was obtained from an adult with an advanced solid tumor such as melanoma, head and neck, liver or kidney cancer. The chain is encoded by TRBV18 joined to TRBJ2-5; matching of 5 bases hints at TRBD1 as the D gene. The specimen was CD4+ or CD8+ T cells sorted from blood, collected in a trial of the OX40 agonist ivuxolimab. CDR3 reads: CASSSRTLQETQYF. The DNA sequence is TGTGCCAGCTCATCCAGGACATTACAAGAGACCCAGTACTTC.